The source of this T cell receptor (beta chain) is a study of cytotoxic CD8 clonotypes in ibrutinib-treated CLL. Details on this clone: Its matching antigen is unknown.

Regarding the study as a whole: For progressing versus sustained-remission patients, sampling times were not the same. T-cell clonality at baseline went above that of age-matched healthy donors and rose and fell with circulating CD8+ T-cell counts.

Deep sequencing aimed at 1 in 200,000 to 1 in 1 million T cells' resolution. TCRdb keeps only in-frame clones here, not all; method: immunoSEQ multiplex PCR. The table lists about 200,000 clones, 70% of them singletons. Frozen-stored PBMCs produced 1.5 to 2.5 micrograms of genomic DNA for TCR beta libraries. The CDR3 is made up of 14 amino acids. Deletions cut 6 bases from V and 4 bases from J, with 15 bases between. In germline, CDR1 is MDHEN, CDR2 SYDVKM. V is TRBV28 and J is TRBJ1-1; D remains unclear. This TCR came from a human donor with chronic lymphocytic leukemia. The material sequenced was PBMCs, taken after 12 months of ibrutinib treatment. CDR3 DNA: TGTGCCAGCAGAAATAACGGGATATTCACTGAAGCTTTCTTT. This translates into CASRNNGIFTEAFF.